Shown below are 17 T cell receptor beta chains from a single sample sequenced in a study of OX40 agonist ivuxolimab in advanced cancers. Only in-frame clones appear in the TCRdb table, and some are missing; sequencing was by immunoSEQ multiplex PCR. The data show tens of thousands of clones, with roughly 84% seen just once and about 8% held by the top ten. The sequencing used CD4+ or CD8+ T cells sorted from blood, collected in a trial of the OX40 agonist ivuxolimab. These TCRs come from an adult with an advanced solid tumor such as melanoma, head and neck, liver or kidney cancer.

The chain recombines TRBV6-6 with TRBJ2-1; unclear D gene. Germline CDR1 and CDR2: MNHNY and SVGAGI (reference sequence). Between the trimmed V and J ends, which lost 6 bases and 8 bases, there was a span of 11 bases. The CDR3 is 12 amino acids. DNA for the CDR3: TGTGCCAGCAGACTGTTTAGGGATGAGCAGTTCTTC. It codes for CASRLFRDEQFF.

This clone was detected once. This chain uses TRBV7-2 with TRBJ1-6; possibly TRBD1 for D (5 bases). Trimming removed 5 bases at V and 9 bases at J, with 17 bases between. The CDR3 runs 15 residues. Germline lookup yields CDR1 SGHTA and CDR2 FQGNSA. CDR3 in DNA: TGTGCCAGCAGCCTCGGGGGGGGGAGAGGTTCACCCCTCCACTTT. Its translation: CASSLGGGRGSPLHF. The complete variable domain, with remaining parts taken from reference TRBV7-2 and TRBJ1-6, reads GAGVSQSPSNKVTEKGKDVELRCDPISGHTALYWYRQSLGQGLEFLIYFQGNSAPDKSGLPSDRFSAERTGGSVSTLTIQRTQQEDSAVYLCASSLGGGRGSPLHFGNGTRLTVT.

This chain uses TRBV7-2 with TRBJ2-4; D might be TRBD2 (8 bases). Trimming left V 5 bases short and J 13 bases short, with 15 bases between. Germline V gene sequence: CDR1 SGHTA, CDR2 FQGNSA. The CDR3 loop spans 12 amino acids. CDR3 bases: TGTGCCAGCAGCCCGGGGGGGACAGCCCAGTACTTC. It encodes CASSPGGTAQYF.

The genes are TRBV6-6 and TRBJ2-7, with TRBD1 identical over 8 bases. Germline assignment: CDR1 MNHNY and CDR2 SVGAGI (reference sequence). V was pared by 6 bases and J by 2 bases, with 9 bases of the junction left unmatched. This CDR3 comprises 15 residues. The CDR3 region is CASRRTGSHAYEQYF. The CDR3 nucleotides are TGTGCCAGCAGACGGACAGGGTCCCACGCCTACGAGCAGTACTTC.

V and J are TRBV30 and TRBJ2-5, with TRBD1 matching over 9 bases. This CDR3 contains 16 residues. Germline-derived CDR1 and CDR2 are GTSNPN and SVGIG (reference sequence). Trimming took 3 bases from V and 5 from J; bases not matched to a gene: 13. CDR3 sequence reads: CAWSSGTGSRLETQYF. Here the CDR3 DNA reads TGTGCCTGGAGCTCCGGGACAGGGTCACGTTTGGAGACCCAGTACTTC.

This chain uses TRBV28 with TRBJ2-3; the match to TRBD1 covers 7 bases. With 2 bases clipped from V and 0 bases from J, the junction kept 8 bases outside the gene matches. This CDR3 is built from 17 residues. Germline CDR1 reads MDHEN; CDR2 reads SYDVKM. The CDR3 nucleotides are TGTGCCAGCAGTTTACCTTTGACAGGGACCAGCACAGATACGCAGTATTTT. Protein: CASSLPLTGTSTDTQYF.

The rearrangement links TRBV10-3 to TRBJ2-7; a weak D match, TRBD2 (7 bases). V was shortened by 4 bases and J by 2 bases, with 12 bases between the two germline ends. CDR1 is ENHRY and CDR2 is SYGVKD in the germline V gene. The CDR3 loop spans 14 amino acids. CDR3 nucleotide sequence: TGTGCCATCAGTGGTGCGGGGGCGACCTACGAGCAGTACTTC. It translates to CAISGAGATYEQYF.

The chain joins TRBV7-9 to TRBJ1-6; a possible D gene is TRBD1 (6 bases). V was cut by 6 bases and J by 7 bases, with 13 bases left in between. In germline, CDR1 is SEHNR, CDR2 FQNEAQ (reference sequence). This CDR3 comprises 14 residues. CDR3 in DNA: TGTGCCAGCAGGGCGGACAGTCAGAATTCACCCCTCCACTTT. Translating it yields CASRADSQNSPLHF.

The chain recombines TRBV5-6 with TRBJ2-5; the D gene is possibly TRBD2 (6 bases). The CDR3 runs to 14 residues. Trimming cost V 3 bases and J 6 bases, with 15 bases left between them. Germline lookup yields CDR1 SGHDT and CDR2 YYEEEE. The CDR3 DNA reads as TGTGCCAGCAGCTCACCGGGACTCGAACAGACCCAGTACTTC. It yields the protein CASSSPGLEQTQYF.

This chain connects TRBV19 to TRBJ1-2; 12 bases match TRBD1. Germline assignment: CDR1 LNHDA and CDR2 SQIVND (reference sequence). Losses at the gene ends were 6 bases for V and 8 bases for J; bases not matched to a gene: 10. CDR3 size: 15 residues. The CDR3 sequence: CASSPGTGGERGYTF. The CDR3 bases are TGTGCCAGTAGCCCCGGGACAGGGGGCGAAAGAGGCTACACCTTC.

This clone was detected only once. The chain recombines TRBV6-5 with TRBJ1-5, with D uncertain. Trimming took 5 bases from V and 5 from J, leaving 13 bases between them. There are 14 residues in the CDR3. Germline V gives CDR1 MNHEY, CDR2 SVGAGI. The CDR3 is CASSVDMVDQPQHF. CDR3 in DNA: TGTGCCAGCAGTGTTGACATGGTTGATCAGCCCCAGCATTTT.

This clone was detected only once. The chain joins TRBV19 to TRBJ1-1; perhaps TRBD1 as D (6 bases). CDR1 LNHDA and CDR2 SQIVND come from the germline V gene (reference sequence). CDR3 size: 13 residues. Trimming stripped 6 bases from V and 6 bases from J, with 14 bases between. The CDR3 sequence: CASSHGTIPEAFF. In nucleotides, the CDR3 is TGTGCCAGTAGCCACGGGACAATCCCTGAAGCTTTCTTT.

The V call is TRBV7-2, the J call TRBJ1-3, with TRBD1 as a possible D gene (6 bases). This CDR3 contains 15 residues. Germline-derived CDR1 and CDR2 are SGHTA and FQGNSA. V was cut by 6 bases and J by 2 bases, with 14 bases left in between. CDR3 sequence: CASSSQGRPGNTIYF. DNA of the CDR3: TGTGCCAGCAGTTCTCAGGGGAGGCCTGGAAACACCATATATTTT. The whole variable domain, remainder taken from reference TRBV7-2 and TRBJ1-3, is GAGVSQSPSNKVTEKGKDVELRCDPISGHTALYWYRQSLGQGLEFLIYFQGNSAPDKSGLPSDRFSAERTGGSVSTLTIQRTQQEDSAVYLCASSSQGRPGNTIYFGEGSWLTVV.

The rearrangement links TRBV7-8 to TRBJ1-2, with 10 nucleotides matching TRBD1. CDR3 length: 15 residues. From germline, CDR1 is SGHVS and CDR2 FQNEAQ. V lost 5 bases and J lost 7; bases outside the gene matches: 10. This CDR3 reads CASSVSRDRGRGYTF. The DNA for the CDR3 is TGTGCCAGCAGCGTTTCCCGGGACAGGGGTCGTGGCTACACCTTC. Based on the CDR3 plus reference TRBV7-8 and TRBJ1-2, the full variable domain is GAGVSQSPRYKVAKRGQDVALRCDPISGHVSLFWYQQALGQGPEFLTYFQNEAQLDKSGLPSDRFFAERPEGSVSTLKIQRTQQEDSAVYLCASSVSRDRGRGYTFGSGTRLTVV.

The CDR3 protein is CASSPQGIANEKLFF. CDR3 coding DNA: TGTGCCAGCAGTCCCCAGGGGATAGCTAATGAAAAACTGTTTTTT. The V and J genes are TRBV6-1 and TRBJ1-4; a possible D gene is TRBD1 (6 bases). The germline V and J ends were trimmed by 5 bases and 3 bases, with 13 bases remaining between them. The CDR3 extends over 15 amino acids. Germline V gene data show CDR1 as MNHNS and CDR2 as SASEGT.

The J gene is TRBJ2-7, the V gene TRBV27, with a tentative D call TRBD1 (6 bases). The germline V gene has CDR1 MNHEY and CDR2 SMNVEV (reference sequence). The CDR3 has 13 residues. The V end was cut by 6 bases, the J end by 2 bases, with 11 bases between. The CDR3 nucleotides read TGTGCCAGCAGGAAACAGGGCCCCTACGAGCAGTACTTC. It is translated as CASRKQGPYEQYF.

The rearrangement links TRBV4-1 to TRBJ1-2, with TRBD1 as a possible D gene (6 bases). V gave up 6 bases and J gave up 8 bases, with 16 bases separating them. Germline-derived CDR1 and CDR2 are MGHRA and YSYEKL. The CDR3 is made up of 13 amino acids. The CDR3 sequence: CASSGTGGEGYTF. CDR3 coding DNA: TGCGCCAGCAGTGGGACCGGGGGCGAAGGCTACACCTTC.